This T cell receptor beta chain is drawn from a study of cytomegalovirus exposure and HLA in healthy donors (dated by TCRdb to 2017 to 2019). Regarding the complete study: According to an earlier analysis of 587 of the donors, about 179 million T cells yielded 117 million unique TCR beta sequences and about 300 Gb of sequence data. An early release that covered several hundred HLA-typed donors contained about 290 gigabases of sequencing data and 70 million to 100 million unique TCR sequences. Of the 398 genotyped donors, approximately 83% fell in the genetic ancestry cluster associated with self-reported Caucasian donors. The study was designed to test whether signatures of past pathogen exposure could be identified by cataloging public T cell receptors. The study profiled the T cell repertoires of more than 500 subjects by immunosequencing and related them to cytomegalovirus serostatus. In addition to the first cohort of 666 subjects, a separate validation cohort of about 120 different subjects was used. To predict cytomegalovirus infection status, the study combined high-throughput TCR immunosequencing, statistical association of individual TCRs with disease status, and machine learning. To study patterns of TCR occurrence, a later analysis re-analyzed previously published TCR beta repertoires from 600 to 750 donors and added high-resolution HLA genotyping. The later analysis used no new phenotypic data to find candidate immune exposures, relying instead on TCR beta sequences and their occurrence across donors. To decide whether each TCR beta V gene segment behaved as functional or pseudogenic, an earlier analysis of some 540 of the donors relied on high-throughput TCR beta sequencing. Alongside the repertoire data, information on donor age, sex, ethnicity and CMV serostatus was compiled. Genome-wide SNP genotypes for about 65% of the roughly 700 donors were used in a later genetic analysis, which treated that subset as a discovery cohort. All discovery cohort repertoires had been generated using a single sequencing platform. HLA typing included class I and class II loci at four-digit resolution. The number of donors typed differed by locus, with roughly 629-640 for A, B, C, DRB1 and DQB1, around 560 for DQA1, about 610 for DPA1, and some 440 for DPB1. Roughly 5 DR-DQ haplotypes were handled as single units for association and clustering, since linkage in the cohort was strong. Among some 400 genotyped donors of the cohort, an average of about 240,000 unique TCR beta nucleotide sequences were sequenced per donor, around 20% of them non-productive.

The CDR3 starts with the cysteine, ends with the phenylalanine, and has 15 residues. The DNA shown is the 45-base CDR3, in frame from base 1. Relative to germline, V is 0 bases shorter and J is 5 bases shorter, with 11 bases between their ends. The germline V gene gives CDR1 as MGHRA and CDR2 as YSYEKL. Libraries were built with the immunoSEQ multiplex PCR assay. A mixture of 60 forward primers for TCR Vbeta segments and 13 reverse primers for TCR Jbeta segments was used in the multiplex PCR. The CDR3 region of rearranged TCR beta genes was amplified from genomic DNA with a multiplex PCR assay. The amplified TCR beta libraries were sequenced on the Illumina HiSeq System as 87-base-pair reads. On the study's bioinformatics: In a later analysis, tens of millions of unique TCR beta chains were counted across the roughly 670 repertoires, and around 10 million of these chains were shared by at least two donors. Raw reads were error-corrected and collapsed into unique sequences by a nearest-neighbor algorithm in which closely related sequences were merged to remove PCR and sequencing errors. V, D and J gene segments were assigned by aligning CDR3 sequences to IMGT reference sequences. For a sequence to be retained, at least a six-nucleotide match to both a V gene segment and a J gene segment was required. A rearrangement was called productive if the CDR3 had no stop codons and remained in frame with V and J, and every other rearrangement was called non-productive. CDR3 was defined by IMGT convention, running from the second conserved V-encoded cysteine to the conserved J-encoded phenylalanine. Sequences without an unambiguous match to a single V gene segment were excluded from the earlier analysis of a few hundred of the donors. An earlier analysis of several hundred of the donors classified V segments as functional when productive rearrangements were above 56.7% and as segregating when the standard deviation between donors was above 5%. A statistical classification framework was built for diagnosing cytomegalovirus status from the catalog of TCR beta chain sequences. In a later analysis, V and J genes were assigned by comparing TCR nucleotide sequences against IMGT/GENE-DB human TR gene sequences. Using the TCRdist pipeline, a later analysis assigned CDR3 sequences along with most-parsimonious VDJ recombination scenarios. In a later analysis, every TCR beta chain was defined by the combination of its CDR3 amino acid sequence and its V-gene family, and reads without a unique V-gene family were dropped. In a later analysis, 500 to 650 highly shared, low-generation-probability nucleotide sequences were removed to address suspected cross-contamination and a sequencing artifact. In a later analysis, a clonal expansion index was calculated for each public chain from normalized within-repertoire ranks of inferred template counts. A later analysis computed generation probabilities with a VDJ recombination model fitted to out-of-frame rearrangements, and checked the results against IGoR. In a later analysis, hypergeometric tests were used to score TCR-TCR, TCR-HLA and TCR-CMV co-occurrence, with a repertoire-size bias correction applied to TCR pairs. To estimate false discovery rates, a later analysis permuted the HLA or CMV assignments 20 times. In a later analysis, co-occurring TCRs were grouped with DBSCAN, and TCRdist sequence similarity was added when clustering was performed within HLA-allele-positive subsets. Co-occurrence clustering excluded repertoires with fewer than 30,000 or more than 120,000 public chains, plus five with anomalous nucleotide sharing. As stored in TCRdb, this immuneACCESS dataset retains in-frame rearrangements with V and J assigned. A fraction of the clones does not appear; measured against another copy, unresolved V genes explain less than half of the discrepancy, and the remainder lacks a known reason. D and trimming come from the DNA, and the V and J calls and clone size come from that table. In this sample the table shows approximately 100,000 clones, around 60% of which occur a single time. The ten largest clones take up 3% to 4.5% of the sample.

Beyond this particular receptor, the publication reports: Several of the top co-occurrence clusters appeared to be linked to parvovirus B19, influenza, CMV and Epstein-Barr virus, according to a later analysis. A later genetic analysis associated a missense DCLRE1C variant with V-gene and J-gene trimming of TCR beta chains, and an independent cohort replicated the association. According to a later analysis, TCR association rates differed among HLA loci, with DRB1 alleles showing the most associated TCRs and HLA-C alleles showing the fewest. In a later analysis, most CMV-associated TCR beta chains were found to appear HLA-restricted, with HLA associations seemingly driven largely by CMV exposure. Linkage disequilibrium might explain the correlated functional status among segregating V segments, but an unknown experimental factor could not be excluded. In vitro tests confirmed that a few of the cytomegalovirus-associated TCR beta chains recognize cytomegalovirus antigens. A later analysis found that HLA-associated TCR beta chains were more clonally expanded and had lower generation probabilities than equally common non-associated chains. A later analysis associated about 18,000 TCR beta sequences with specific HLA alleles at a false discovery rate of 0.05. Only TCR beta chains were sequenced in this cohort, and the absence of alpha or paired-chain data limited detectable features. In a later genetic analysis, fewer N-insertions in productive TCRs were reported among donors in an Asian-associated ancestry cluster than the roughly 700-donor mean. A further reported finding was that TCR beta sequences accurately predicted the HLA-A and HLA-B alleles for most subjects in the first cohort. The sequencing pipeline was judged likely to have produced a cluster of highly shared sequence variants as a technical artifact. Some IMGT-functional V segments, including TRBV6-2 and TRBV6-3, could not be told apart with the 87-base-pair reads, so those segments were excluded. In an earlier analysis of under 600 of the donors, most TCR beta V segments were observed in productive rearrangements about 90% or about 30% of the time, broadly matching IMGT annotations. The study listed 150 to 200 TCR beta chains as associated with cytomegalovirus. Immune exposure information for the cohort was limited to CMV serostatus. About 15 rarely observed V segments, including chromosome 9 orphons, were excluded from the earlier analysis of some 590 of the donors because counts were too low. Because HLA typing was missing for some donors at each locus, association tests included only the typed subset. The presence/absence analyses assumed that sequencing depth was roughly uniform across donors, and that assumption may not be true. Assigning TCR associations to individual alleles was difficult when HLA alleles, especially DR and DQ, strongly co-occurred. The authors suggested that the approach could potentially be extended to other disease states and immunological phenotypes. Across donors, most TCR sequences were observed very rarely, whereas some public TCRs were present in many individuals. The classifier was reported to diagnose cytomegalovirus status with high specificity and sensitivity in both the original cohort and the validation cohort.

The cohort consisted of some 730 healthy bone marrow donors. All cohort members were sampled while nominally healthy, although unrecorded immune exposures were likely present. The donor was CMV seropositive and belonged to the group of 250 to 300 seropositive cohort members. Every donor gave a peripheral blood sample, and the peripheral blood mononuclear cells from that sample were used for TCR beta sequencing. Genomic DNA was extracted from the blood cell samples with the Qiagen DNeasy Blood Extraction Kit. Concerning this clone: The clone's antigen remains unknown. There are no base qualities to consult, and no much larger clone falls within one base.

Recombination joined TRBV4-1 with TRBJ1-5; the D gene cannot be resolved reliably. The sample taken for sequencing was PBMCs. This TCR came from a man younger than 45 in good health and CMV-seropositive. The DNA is TGCGCCAGCAGCCAAGACCCCCAGATCGATCAGCCCCAGCATTTT. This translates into CASSQDPQIDQPQHF.